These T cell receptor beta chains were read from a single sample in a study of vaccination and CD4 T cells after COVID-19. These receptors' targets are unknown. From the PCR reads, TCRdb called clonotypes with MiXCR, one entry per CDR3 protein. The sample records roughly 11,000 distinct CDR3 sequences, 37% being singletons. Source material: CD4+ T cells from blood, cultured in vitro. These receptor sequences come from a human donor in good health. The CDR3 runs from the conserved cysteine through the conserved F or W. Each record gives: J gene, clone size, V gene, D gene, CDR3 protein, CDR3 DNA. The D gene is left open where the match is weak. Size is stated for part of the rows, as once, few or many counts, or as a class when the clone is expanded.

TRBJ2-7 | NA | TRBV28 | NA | CASSLGDSESYEQYF | TGTGCCAGCAGCCTAGGGGACTCGGAGTCATACGAGCAGTACTTC
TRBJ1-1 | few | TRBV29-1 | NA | CSVDGGPSTEAFF | TGCAGCGTTGACGGGGGCCCCTCCACTGAAGCTTTCTTT
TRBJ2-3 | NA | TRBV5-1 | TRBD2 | CASTRVAGLTDTQYF | TGCGCCAGCACCCGAGTAGCGGGTCTCACAGATACGCAGTATTTT
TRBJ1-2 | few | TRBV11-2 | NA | CASSQRTAAYGYTF | TGTGCCAGCAGCCAGAGAACAGCAGCCTATGGCTACACCTTC
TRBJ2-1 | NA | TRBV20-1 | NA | CSAQGRSLNEQFF | TGCAGTGCCCAGGGACGGTCCCTGAATGAGCAGTTCTTC
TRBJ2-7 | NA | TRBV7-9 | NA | CASSPWAERNYEQYF | TGTGCCAGCAGCCCGTGGGCGGAGAGGAACTACGAGCAGTACTTC
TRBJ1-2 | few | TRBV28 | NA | CASSSGAVNYGYTF | TGTGCCAGCAGTTCAGGGGCCGTTAACTATGGCTACACCTTC
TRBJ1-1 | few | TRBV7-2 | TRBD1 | CASRPMQGVAEAFF | TGTGCCAGCAGACCTATGCAGGGGGTCGCTGAAGCTTTCTTT
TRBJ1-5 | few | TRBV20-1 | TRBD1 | CSASGGRGLDNQPQHF | TGCAGTGCTTCCGGGGGTAGGGGGCTGGACAATCAGCCCCAGCATTTT
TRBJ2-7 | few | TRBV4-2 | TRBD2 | CASSQVAGEGEQYF | TGTGCCAGCAGCCAAGTAGCGGGAGAAGGGGAGCAGTACTTC
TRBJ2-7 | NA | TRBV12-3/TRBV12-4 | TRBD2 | CASSGTSYTYEQYF | TGTGCCAGCAGCGGGACTAGCTACACCTACGAGCAGTACTTC
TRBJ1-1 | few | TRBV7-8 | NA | CASSLGTSNAEAFF | TGTGCCAGCAGCCTCGGGACTTCTAACGCTGAAGCTTTCTTT
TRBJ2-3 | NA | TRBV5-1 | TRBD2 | CASSLATSGVARDTQYF | TGCGCCAGCAGCTTGGCGACTAGCGGGGTTGCAAGGGATACGCAGTATTTT
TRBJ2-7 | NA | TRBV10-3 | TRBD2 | CAISEGPAGGIYEQYF | TGTGCCATCAGTGAGGGGCCAGCGGGAGGTATCTACGAGCAGTACTTC
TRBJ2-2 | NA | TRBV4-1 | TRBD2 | CASSQLWVSGRNTGELFF | TGCGCCAGCAGCCAACTATGGGTTAGCGGGAGGAACACCGGGGAGCTGTTTTTT
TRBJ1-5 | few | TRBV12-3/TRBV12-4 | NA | CASSLSRGNQPQHF | TGTGCCAGCAGTTTGAGCAGGGGCAATCAGCCCCAGCATTTT
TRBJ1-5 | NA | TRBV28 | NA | CASSLGRQGLRNQPQHF | TGTGCCAGCAGTTTAGGCCGGCAGGGGCTGCGCAATCAGCCCCAGCATTTT
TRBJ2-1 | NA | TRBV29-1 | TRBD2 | CTYLGLAGDAYNEQFF | TGCACCTATCTCGGACTAGCGGGAGACGCCTACAATGAGCAGTTCTTC
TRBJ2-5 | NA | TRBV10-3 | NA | CAISESGSSRDGTQYF | TGTGCCATCAGTGAGTCGGGTAGCAGCCGGGACGGGACCCAGTACTTC
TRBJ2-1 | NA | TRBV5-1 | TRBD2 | CASSLGGLAGDEQFF | TGCGCCAGCAGCTTGGGGGGACTAGCGGGAGACGAGCAGTTCTTC
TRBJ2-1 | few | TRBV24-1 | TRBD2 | CATKESGGNNEQFF | TGTGCCACCAAAGAATCGGGAGGGAACAATGAGCAGTTCTTC
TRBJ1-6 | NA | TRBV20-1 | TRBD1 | CSARGPGQRNNSPLHF | TGCAGTGCTAGAGGTCCGGGACAGAGGAATAATTCACCCCTCCACTTT
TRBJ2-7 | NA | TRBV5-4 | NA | CASRQDYSYEQYF | TGTGCCAGCAGACAGGATTATTCCTACGAGCAGTACTTC
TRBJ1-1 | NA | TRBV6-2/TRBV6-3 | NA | CASSVALVATEAFF | TGTGCCAGCAGCGTAGCCCTGGTGGCAACTGAAGCTTTCTTT
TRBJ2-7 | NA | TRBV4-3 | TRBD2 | CASSQHPTSGTTYEQYF | TGCGCCAGCAGCCAACACCCGACTAGCGGGACTACCTACGAGCAGTACTTC
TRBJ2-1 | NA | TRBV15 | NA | CATSRDGGNNEQFF | TGTGCCACCAGCAGAGATGGAGGGAACAATGAGCAGTTCTTC
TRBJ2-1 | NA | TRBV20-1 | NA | CSARAGSYNEQFF | TGCAGTGCTAGAGCGGGCTCCTACAATGAGCAGTTCTTC